This T cell receptor (beta chain) was profiled in a study of cytomegalovirus exposure and HLA in healthy donors. Study-level background: Of all 400 or so donors who were genotyped, roughly 81% belonged to the Caucasian-associated ancestry cluster.

A multiplex PCR was run with 60 Vbeta primers and 13 Jbeta primers. Under the authors' procedure: About 80 million unique TCR beta chains, roughly 11 million of them shared, were counted by a later analysis. Some clones are missing from TCRdb's copy, which holds only in-frame ones; the method was immunoSEQ multiplex PCR. V, J and clone size were drawn from that table, and D and trimming were deduced from the DNA. The table lists about 130,000 clones, roughly three quarters of them singletons, with approximately 1% in the top ten. In regard to this clone: Antigen: not known.

Study observations and caveats: A later analysis showed TCR association rates differing by HLA locus, peaking at DRB1 and lowest at HLA-C.

The germline V gene has CDR1 SNHLY and CDR2 FYNNEI. The V and J ends lost 3 bases and 3 bases, in that order; junction bases with no gene match: 11. CDR3 length: 18 residues. The V and J genes are TRBV2 and TRBJ1-4; 9 bases match TRBD1. The sequence derives from a male donor in good health and CMV-seronegative. The sample consisted of PBMCs. The DNA for the CDR3 is TGTGCCAGCAGTGATCCGGGACAGGGAAACCCCGCTAATGAAAAACTGTTTTTT. Encoded protein: CASSDPGQGNPANEKLFF.